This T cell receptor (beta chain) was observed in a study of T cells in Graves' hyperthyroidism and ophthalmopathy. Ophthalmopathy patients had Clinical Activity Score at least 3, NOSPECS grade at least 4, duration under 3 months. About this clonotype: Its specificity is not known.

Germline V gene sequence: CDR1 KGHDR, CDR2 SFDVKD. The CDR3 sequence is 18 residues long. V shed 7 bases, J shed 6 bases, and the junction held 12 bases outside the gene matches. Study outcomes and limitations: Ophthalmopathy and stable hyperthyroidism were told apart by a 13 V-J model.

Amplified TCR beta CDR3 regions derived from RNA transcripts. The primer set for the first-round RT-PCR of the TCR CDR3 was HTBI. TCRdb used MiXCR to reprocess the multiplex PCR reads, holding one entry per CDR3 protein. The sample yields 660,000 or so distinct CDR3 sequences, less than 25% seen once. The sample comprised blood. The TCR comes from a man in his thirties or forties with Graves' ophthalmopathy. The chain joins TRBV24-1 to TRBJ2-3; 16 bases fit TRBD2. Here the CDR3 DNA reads TGTGCCACCAGCTTCCCGGGACTAGCGGGAGGGTCCAAGGATACGCAGTATTTT. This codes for CATSFPGLAGGSKDTQYF.